Shown below are 18 T cell receptor beta chains from a single sample sequenced in a study of cytomegalovirus exposure and HLA in healthy donors. Primers included in the PCR were 60 Vbeta and 13 Jbeta primers. The assay was immunoSEQ multiplex PCR, and TCRdb's table has in-frame clones only and misses some. The sample has more than 150,000 clones; roughly 80% are singletons. Sequenced: PBMCs. The receptors shown here come from a man aged 35 to 55 in good health and CMV-seronegative.

This chain links TRBV6-1 with TRBJ2-5; D is uncertain. The CDR3 has 16 residues. Germline assignment: CDR1 MNHNS and CDR2 SASEGT. V gave up 2 bases and J gave up 5 bases, with 18 bases separating them. CDR3 DNA sequence: TGTGCCAGCAGTGAACATTCCGGGTCCCCCGCGGAGACCCAGTACTTC. Translating it yields CASSEHSGSPAETQYF.

The chain combines TRBV5-4 with TRBJ1-2; TRBD1 agrees at 8 bases. The germline V gene has CDR1 SGHNT and CDR2 YYREEE (reference sequence). J was trimmed by 8 bases and V by 4 bases; bases with no gene match: 10. The CDR3 is 14 residues long. The CDR3 nucleotides are TGTGCCAGCAGCACGGGACAGGAAGTTTGGGGCTACACCTTC. Its translation: CASSTGQEVWGYTF.

The chain combines TRBV11-3 with TRBJ2-1, with D maybe TRBD2 (5 bases). Germline V lookup: CDR1 SGHNT, CDR2 YENEEA. This CDR3 comprises 15 residues. Trimming left V 3 bases short and J 3 bases short, with 12 bases between. CDR3: CASSFRSGDYNEQFF. The CDR3 DNA follows: TGTGCCAGCAGCTTTAGGTCCGGGGACTACAATGAGCAGTTCTTC. Drawing the rest from reference TRBV11-3 and TRBJ2-1, the complete variable domain is EAGVVQSPRYKIIEKKQPVAFWCNPISGHNTLYWYLQNLGQGPELLIRYENEEAVDDSQLPKDRFSAERLKGVDSTLKIQPAELGDSAVYLCASSFRSGDYNEQFFGPGTRLTVL.

V is TRBV5-6 and J is TRBJ1-3; D not certain. From germline, CDR1 is SGHDT and CDR2 YYEEEE. CDR3 length: 15 residues. Trimming removed 2 bases at V and 0 bases at J, with 9 bases between. CDR3 in amino acids: CASSLRGTSGNTIYF. CDR3 nucleotide sequence: TGTGCCAGCAGCTTACGGGGTACCTCTGGAAACACCATATATTTT.

V gene TRBV15 combines with J gene TRBJ2-7; D is possibly TRBD1 (5 bases). V was shortened by 0 bases and J by 3 bases, with 12 bases between the two germline ends. Germline V gene lookup returns CDR1 LNHNV and CDR2 YYDKDF (reference sequence). This CDR3 is 15 amino acids long. The CDR3 loop is CATSRDRAGLYEQYF. DNA of the CDR3: TGTGCCACCAGCAGAGATCGGGCAGGGCTCTACGAGCAGTACTTC.

In this sample, this clone turned up a few times. This rearrangement joins TRBV27 to TRBJ2-7; maybe TRBD2 (5 bases). CDR3 size: 13 residues. Germline CDR1 MNHEY, CDR2 SMNVEV (reference sequence). The germline V and J ends were trimmed by 2 bases and 4 bases, with 9 bases remaining between them. CDR3 region: CASSLTGWYEQYF. Written as DNA, the CDR3 is TGTGCCAGCAGTTTAACGGGATGGTACGAGCAGTACTTC.

This rearrangement joins TRBV28 to TRBJ2-7; 7 positions agree with TRBD1. The germline V gene has CDR1 MDHEN and CDR2 SYDVKM. The CDR3 is 14 amino acids. V dropped 7 bases and J dropped 2; count of bases not matched to a gene: 8. The CDR3 is CASKNRDSTYEQYF. CDR3 DNA sequence: TGTGCCAGCAAGAACCGGGACAGCACCTACGAGCAGTACTTC.

The rearrangement uses TRBV6-5 and TRBJ2-7; D not resolved. The CDR3 loop spans 16 amino acids. Germline V gene lookup returns CDR1 MNHEY and CDR2 SVGAGI. V was clipped by 0 bases and J by 0 bases, with 12 bases between them. Here the CDR3 reads CASSYSLGPGSYEQYF. For the CDR3, the DNA is TGTGCCAGCAGTTACTCCTTAGGCCCGGGCTCCTACGAGCAGTACTTC.

The rearrangement uses TRBV5-1 and TRBJ2-2; TRBD1 aligns across 7 bases. The CDR3 runs to 14 residues. V gave up 4 bases and J gave up 6 bases; unmatched junction bases: 6. Germline CDR1 reads SGHRS; CDR2 reads YFSETQ. This chain's CDR3 is CASSHRQGAGELFF. The CDR3 nucleotides read TGCGCCAGCAGCCACCGACAGGGTGCCGGGGAGCTGTTTTTT.

The chain carries TRBV7-8 and TRBJ1-2, with D maybe TRBD1 (5 bases). The CDR3 is 15 amino acids. Trimming pared 0 bases from V and 7 bases from J, leaving 15 bases between. Germline V gene data show CDR1 as SGHVS and CDR2 as FQNEAQ. The CDR3 is CASSLANPGGAGYTF. For the CDR3, the DNA is TGTGCCAGCAGCTTAGCTAACCCCGGGGGAGCTGGCTACACCTTC. Variable domain in full (rest from reference TRBV7-8 and TRBJ1-2): GAGVSQSPRYKVAKRGQDVALRCDPISGHVSLFWYQQALGQGPEFLTYFQNEAQLDKSGLPSDRFFAERPEGSVSTLKIQRTQQEDSAVYLCASSLANPGGAGYTFGSGTRLTVV.

The chain couples TRBV5-5 to TRBJ2-7, with TRBD1 matching 8 bases. CDR3 length equals 15 residues. Germline loops: CDR1 SGHKS, CDR2 YYEKEE (reference sequence). Trimming at V came to 4 bases and at J to 4 bases, leaving 10 bases not matched to a gene. The CDR3 region is CASSVAGQEVYEQYF. Written as DNA, the CDR3 is TGTGCCAGCAGCGTCGCGGGACAGGAGGTATACGAGCAGTACTTC. Using reference TRBV5-5 and TRBJ2-7 for the parts outside the CDR3, the full variable domain is DAGVTQSPTHLIKTRGQQVTLRCSPISGHKSVSWYQQVLGQGPQFIFQYYEKEERGRGNFPDRFSARQFPNYSSELNVNALLLGDSALYLCASSVAGQEVYEQYFGPGTRLTVT.

The chain is built from TRBV5-6 and TRBJ2-3, with 12 nucleotides matching TRBD2. Germline CDR1 SGHDT, CDR2 YYEEEE. The CDR3 sequence is 16 residues long. After removal of 2 bases from V and 1 base from J, the junction contained 2 bases not matched to a gene. CDR3 sequence: CASSFRTSGGTDTQYF. The CDR3 coding sequence is TGTGCCAGCAGCTTCCGGACTAGCGGGGGCACAGATACGCAGTATTTT.

The CDR3 spells CASSSYRYRDRAHEQYF. In nucleotides, the CDR3 is TGTGCCAGCAGCTCCTACAGGTACCGGGACAGGGCCCACGAGCAGTACTTC. The chain has TRBV5-6 and TRBJ2-7; 9 nucleotides align to TRBD1. Germline trimming cut 3 bases from V and 5 bases from J; bases unmatched to any gene: 15. The CDR3 loop spans 17 amino acids. Per germline, CDR1 SGHDT and CDR2 YYEEEE.

This chain connects TRBV7-2 to TRBJ1-3, with 8 bases fitting TRBD1. J was trimmed by 4 bases and V by 5 bases; bases with no gene match: 7. From germline, CDR1 is SGHTA and CDR2 FQGNSA. This CDR3 region has 15 residues. CDR3 in amino acids: CASSADRGGGNTIYF. In DNA form, the CDR3 reads TGTGCCAGCAGCGCTGACAGGGGAGGAGGAAACACCATATATTTT.

The chain links TRBV10-3 to TRBJ1-1; TRBD1 aligns across 8 bases. Germline loops: CDR1 ENHRY, CDR2 SYGVKD. Trimming at V came to 5 bases and at J to 1 base, leaving 3 bases not matched to a gene. The CDR3 contains 14 residues. CDR3 sequence: CAISIQGGNTEAFF. The CDR3 nucleotides are TGTGCCATCAGTATACAGGGGGGGAACACTGAAGCTTTCTTT.

The CDR3 DNA reads as TGTGCCAGCAGTTTATACAGGGGGCTTCAGCCCCAGCATTTT. Protein: CASSLYRGLQPQHF. The rearrangement uses TRBV28 and TRBJ1-5; TRBD1 agrees at 9 bases. J lost 6 bases, V lost 1 base, and 1 base had no gene match. The CDR3 is made up of 14 amino acids. CDR1 is MDHEN and CDR2 is SYDVKM in the germline V gene.

The chain recombines TRBV18 with TRBJ1-4, with TRBD1 matching 9 bases. The CDR3 covers 13 residues. CDR1 is KGHSH, CDR2 LQKENI, per germline. Germline trimming cut 10 bases from V and 4 bases from J; bases unmatched to any gene: 4. The CDR3 region has the DNA TGTGCCACCGGACAGGGGATTAATGAAAAACTGTTTTTT. Translating gives CATGQGINEKLFF.

This clone was seen a single time. This chain joins TRBV6-1 and TRBJ1-3, with 7 bases identical to TRBD1. Germline trimming cut 6 bases from V and 2 bases from J; bases unmatched to any gene: 4. Germline CDR1 reads MNHNS; CDR2 reads SASEGT. The CDR3 contains 14 residues. The chain's CDR3 is CASSYDRAGNTIYF. The CDR3 nucleotides are TGTGCCAGCAGCTACGACAGGGCTGGAAACACCATATATTTT.